The 25 T cell receptor beta chains below were found in one sample sequenced in a study of T-cell memory formation after mild COVID-19. TCRdb reprocessed the 5' RACE reads with MiXCR, giving one entry per CDR3 protein. In the table there are some 150,000 distinct CDR3 sequences, around 25% of which are singletons. Sequencing input: PBMCs or a T cell subset sorted from them (not recorded which). The origin of the receptors is an adult woman who had mild COVID-19 (a few samples of this study predate the infection). Cell type and time point are not known.

The chain combines TRBV20-1 with TRBJ2-1; TRBD2 matches 7 bases. The CDR3 extends over 10 amino acids. Germline V gives CDR1 DFQATT, CDR2 SNEGSKA (reference sequence). V lost 6 bases and J lost 10; bases outside the gene matches: 3. The CDR3 sequence: CSAILAEQFF. DNA of the CDR3: TGCAGTGCAATACTAGCGGAGCAGTTCTTC.

This clonotype was found a few times. CDR3 sequence reads: CSVEDTGHNTGELFF. CDR3 bases: TGCAGCGTTGAAGATACCGGACACAACACCGGGGAGCTGTTTTTT. This chain joins TRBV29-1 and TRBJ2-2, with D possibly being TRBD1 (5 bases). Germline CDR1 is SQVTM and CDR2 is ANQGSEA. CDR3 length: 15 residues. Trimming pared 0 bases from V and 2 bases from J, leaving 10 bases between.

This clonotype showed up just a few times. This sequence joins TRBV11-2 and TRBJ2-2; D is uncertain. The CDR3 has 14 residues. Looked up from germline, CDR1 is SGHAT and CDR2 is FQNNGV. V was cut by 6 bases and J by 1 base, with 9 bases left in between. CDR3: CASSSRVNTGELFF. The CDR3 nucleotides read TGTGCCAGCAGTAGCAGAGTGAACACCGGGGAGCTGTTTTTT. Filled out from reference TRBV11-2 and TRBJ2-2, the complete variable domain reads EAGVAQSPRYKIIEKRQSVAFWCNPISGHATLYWYQQILGQGPKLLIQFQNNGVVDDSQLPKDRFSAERLKGVDSTLKIQPAKLEDSAVYLCASSSRVNTGELFFGEGSRLTVL.

The chain recombines TRBV14 with TRBJ2-5; D gene unclear. CDR3 length: 16 amino acids. Trimming pared 2 bases from V and 0 bases from J, leaving 13 bases between. Germline V gene data show CDR1 as SGHDN and CDR2 as FVKESK. CDR3 nucleotide sequence: TGTGCCAGCAGCCAATCGGAAGTCACCTACCAAGAGACCCAGTACTTC. Translating gives CASSQSEVTYQETQYF.

The chain couples TRBV7-8 to TRBJ1-1, with D unclear. The CDR3 covers 15 residues. The ends were cut back, 5 bases at V and 0 bases at J, with 13 bases in the middle. Germline CDR1 and CDR2: SGHVS and FQNEAQ. The CDR3 nucleotides are TGTGCCAGCAGCACAGCGGCGAGCCTGAACACTGAAGCTTTCTTT. It codes for CASSTAASLNTEAFF.

This clonotype was counted only a few times. The chain carries TRBV9 and TRBJ2-6; weak D call: TRBD2 (6 bases). CDR3 length equals 18 residues. The V gene's germline CDR1 is SGDLS and CDR2 YYNGEE. Deletions cut 0 bases from V and 0 bases from J, with 13 bases between. DNA of the CDR3: TGTGCCAGCAGCGTAGATGGAGGGGACCCCTCTGGGGCCAACGTCCTGACTTTC. Translation: CASSVDGGDPSGANVLTF.

The chain combines TRBV12-3 or TRBV12-4 with TRBJ2-2; a possible D gene is TRBD2 (5 bases). The CDR3 sequence is 13 residues long. The V and J ends lost 6 bases and 7 bases respectively, with 12 bases between them. This CDR3 reads CASSPTGGGELFF. CDR3 in DNA: TGTGCCAGCAGCCCGACTGGAGGCGGGGAGCTGTTTTTT.

The chain combines TRBV5-1 with TRBJ2-7; weak D call: TRBD1 (5 bases). Per germline, CDR1 SGHRS and CDR2 YFSETQ. This CDR3 is 12 amino acids long. V was cut by 5 bases and J by 0 bases, with 6 bases left in between. The CDR3 DNA reads as TGCGCCAGCAGTGGGGCCTCCTACGAGCAGTACTTC. Protein product: CASSGASYEQYF.

The J gene is TRBJ2-2, the V gene TRBV28, with unresolved D. The CDR3 is made up of 15 amino acids. Looked up from germline, CDR1 is MDHEN and CDR2 is SYDVKM. Trimming pared 4 bases from V and 6 bases from J, leaving 15 bases between. CDR3 residues: CASSSADPQPGELFF. CDR3 DNA: TGTGCCAGCAGTTCCGCAGACCCCCAACCCGGGGAGCTGTTTTTT.

This clonotype was seen more than once but under ten times. V usage is TRBV5-1 and J usage is TRBJ2-1; a weak D match, TRBD1 (5 bases). This CDR3 is built from 15 residues. Deletions cut 3 bases from V and 1 base from J, with 11 bases between. Germline CDR1 SGHRS, CDR2 YFSETQ. CDR3 sequence (DNA): TGCGCCAGCAGCTGGGGCGACCGTTCCTACAATGAGCAGTTCTTC. This encodes CASSWGDRSYNEQFF.

The chain joins TRBV7-9 to TRBJ2-7; D is perhaps TRBD2 (5 bases). V lost 3 bases and J lost 3, with 15 bases in between. The CDR3 has 15 residues. The V gene's germline CDR1 is SEHNR and CDR2 FQNEAQ (reference sequence). The CDR3 here is CASSFEEPGIYEQYF. The CDR3 nucleotides read TGTGCCAGCAGCTTTGAGGAGCCCGGGATCTACGAGCAGTACTTC.

This clonotype was found a few times. This chain links TRBV7-9 with TRBJ2-7; 8 nucleotides match TRBD2. CDR1 is SEHNR, CDR2 FQNEAQ, per germline (reference sequence). The CDR3 contains 15 residues. The junction had 7 bases not matched to a gene; V was cut back by 4 bases and J by 2 bases. CDR3 in amino acids: CASSSGLAAPYEQYF. DNA of the CDR3: TGTGCCAGCAGCTCCGGACTAGCCGCGCCCTACGAGCAGTACTTC.

A few counts support this clonotype. The gene calls are TRBV20-1 and TRBJ2-7; 7 bases are shared with TRBD2. CDR3 length: 13 amino acids. Trimming at V came to 3 bases and at J to 0 bases, leaving 2 bases not matched to a gene. Germline CDR1 reads DFQATT; CDR2 reads SNEGSKA (reference sequence). The CDR3 is CSASTSDSYEQYF. The CDR3 DNA reads TGCAGTGCTAGCACTAGCGACTCCTACGAGCAGTACTTC.

The gene calls are TRBV5-1 and TRBJ2-5, with 7 bases that match TRBD2. V gave up 4 bases and J gave up 3 bases; unmatched junction bases: 3. The germline CDR1 and CDR2 sequences are SGHRS and YFSETQ. The CDR3 length is 13 residues. The CDR3 loop reads CASSRAGEETQYF. The CDR3 DNA reads TGCGCCAGCAGCCGGGCGGGGGAAGAGACCCAGTACTTC.

This clonotype was counted a few times. V and J are TRBV5-4 and TRBJ2-7; 9 bases map to TRBD1. The V gene end was trimmed by 6 bases and the J gene end by 5 bases; junction bases not matched to a gene: 15. The CDR3 sequence is 16 residues long. Looked up from germline, CDR1 is SGHNT and CDR2 is YYREEE (reference sequence). DNA for the CDR3: TGTGCCAGCAATGGACAGGGGATCCGTCTTGACAACGAGCAGTACTTC. Protein: CASNGQGIRLDNEQYF.

The chain uses TRBV7-6 and TRBJ2-5; TRBD1 matches at 9 bases. The CDR3 runs 14 residues. The trim removed 1 base at V and 3 bases at J, leaving 0 bases unmatched. Germline lookup yields CDR1 SGHVS and CDR2 FNYEAQ. The CDR3 DNA sequence: TGTGCCAGCAGCTTAGGGACAGGGGAAGAGACCCAGTACTTC. The encoded protein is CASSLGTGEETQYF.

The chain links TRBV5-4 to TRBJ1-2; 8 bases line up with TRBD1. The germline V gene has CDR1 SGHNT and CDR2 YYREEE (reference sequence). The V segment lost 9 bases and the J segment 4 bases; nucleotides outside the gene matches: 5. This CDR3 contains 12 residues. The CDR3 sequence: CATGGGGYGYTF. The CDR3 DNA is TGTGCCACAGGGGGCGGCGGCTATGGCTACACCTTC.

This chain uses TRBV15 with TRBJ2-5; D ambiguous. Trimming removed 0 bases at V and 5 bases at J, with 10 bases between. This CDR3 region has 14 residues. The germline V gene has CDR1 LNHNV and CDR2 YYDKDF (reference sequence). The CDR3 DNA follows: TGTGCCACCAGCAGAGAAGGGCCAATGGAGACCCAGTACTTC. It yields the protein CATSREGPMETQYF. Combining the CDR3 with reference TRBV15 and TRBJ2-5 gives the whole variable domain DAMVIQNPRYQVTQFGKPVTLSCSQTLNHNVMYWYQQKSSQAPKLLFHYYDKDFNNEADTPDNFQSRRPNTSFCFLDIRSPGLGDTAMYLCATSREGPMETQYFGPGTRLLVL.

The chain uses TRBV5-1 and TRBJ2-7; perhaps D is TRBD1 or TRBD2 (5 bases each). V lost 2 bases to trimming and J lost 0 bases, with 9 bases between them. From germline, CDR1 is SGHRS and CDR2 YFSETQ. The CDR3 runs 14 residues. The CDR3 loop reads CASSFPGSSYEQYF. As DNA, the CDR3 is TGCGCCAGCAGCTTCCCAGGGAGCTCCTACGAGCAGTACTTC.

This chain links TRBV27 with TRBJ2-3; 9 bases are shared with TRBD1. Trimming removed 4 bases from V and 2 bases from J; junction bases left unmatched: 4. In germline, CDR1 is MNHEY, CDR2 SMNVEV (reference sequence). The CDR3 runs to 15 residues. The CDR3 loop is CASSWTGALTDTQYF. As DNA, the CDR3 is TGTGCCAGCAGTTGGACAGGGGCGCTCACAGATACGCAGTATTTT.

V gene TRBV5-5 combines with J gene TRBJ2-5; the D gene could be TRBD1 or TRBD2 (5 bases each). Germline V gene lookup returns CDR1 SGHKS and CDR2 YYEKEE (reference sequence). Trimming took 7 bases from V and 7 from J, leaving 26 bases between them. The CDR3 runs to 16 residues. The CDR3 sequence: CASAGDMKIPGRTQYF. The CDR3, as DNA: TGTGCCAGCGCGGGCGATATGAAGATCCCGGGGCGGACCCAGTACTTC. The full variable domain, rest sourced from reference TRBV5-5 and TRBJ2-5, is DAGVTQSPTHLIKTRGQQVTLRCSPISGHKSVSWYQQVLGQGPQFIFQYYEKEERGRGNFPDRFSARQFPNYSSELNVNALLLGDSALYLCASAGDMKIPGRTQYFGPGTRLLVL.

This chain links TRBV7-9 with TRBJ2-7; no reliable D call. Germline CDR1 is SEHNR and CDR2 is FQNEAQ (reference sequence). CDR3 length: 15 residues. Trimming took off 1 base at V and 5 bases at J, with 15 bases between the two ends. CDR3 sequence (DNA): TGTGCCAGCAGCTTAGGTTTCGGACCCACGGACGAGCAGTACTTC. Encoded protein: CASSLGFGPTDEQYF. The whole variable domain, filled in from reference TRBV7-9 and TRBJ2-7, reads DTGVSQNPRHKITKRGQNVTFRCDPISEHNRLYWYRQTLGQGPEFLTYFQNEAQLEKSRLLSDRFSAERPKGSFSTLEIQRTEQGDSAMYLCASSLGFGPTDEQYFGPGTRLTVT.

This clonotype was seen only a few times. This chain links TRBV12-3 or TRBV12-4 with TRBJ2-4; D is perhaps TRBD2 (6 bases). This CDR3 spans 14 amino acids. The germline V and J ends were trimmed by 6 bases and 7 bases, with 16 bases remaining between them. The CDR3 coding sequence is TGTGCCAGCAGCCCCGAGGCTAGCGAGAACATTCAGTACTTC. Translation gives CASSPEASENIQYF.

This clonotype was picked up a small number of times. The rearrangement joins TRBV27 to TRBJ2-7; TRBD2 agrees at 10 bases. V lost 0 bases, J lost 2 bases, and 4 bases stayed unmatched. This CDR3 region has 16 residues. Germline V CDR1 and CDR2: MNHEY, SMNVEV (reference sequence). CDR3 amino acids: CASSLSQLAGPYEQYF. CDR3 DNA: TGTGCCAGCAGTTTATCGCAACTAGCGGGACCCTACGAGCAGTACTTC.

This clonotype was seen a handful of times. An end of the junction does not agree with germline; a read error may underlie this. The chain combines TRBV7-2 with TRBJ2-3; TRBD2 matches at 12 bases. CDR1 is SGHTA and CDR2 is FQGNSA in the germline V gene. This CDR3 spans 16 amino acids. The CDR3 DNA is TGTGCCAGCAGCCTAGCGGGGGGGCCTCGCACAGATACGCAGTATTTT. It yields the protein CASSLAGGPRTDTQYF.